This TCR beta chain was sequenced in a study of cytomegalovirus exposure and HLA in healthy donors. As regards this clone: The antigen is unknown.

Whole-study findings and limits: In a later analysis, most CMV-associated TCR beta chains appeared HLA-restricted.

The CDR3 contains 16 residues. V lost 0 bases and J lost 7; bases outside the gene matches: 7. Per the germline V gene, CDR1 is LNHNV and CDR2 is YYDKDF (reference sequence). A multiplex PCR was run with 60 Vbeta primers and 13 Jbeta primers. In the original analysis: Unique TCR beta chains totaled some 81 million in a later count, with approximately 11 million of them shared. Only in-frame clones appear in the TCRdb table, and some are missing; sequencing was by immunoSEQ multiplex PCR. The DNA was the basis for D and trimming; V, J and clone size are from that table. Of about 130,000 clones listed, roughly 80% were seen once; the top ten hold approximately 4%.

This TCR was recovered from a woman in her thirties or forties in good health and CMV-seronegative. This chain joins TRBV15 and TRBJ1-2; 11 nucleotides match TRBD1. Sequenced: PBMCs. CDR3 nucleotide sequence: TGTGCCACCAGCAGAGATTTGGGACAGGGGGTTGGTGGCTACACCTTC. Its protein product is CATSRDLGQGVGGYTF.